Presented here are 9 T cell receptor beta chains from one specimen sequenced in a study of regulatory T cells in long-lasting Graves disease. Arm-PCR of CDR3 regions and iRepertoire HTBI primers were the basis on which TCR beta libraries were built. Using its own MiXCR run on the multiplex PCR reads, TCRdb lists one record per CDR3 protein. The sample holds roughly 400,000 distinct CDR3 sequences, around 20% seen once. Indicated time point: persistent/refractory GD, antithyroid drugs over 5 years with positive TRAb. The TCR library was made from RNA extracted from PBMCs. The starting material was peripheral blood mononuclear cells (PBMCs), obtained when the disease was refractory, from a patient treated with antithyroid drugs. These TCRs come from a female donor with Graves disease.

The CDR3 region is CASSPETGAIGNTIYF. CDR3 bases: TGTGCCAGCTCACCAGAGACAGGGGCGATCGGAAACACCATATATTTT. The chain has TRBV18 and TRBJ1-3; 8 nucleotides match TRBD1. V was pared by 2 bases and J by 4 bases, with 7 bases of the junction left unmatched. This CDR3 contains 16 residues. Germline V gene data show CDR1 as KGHSH and CDR2 as LQKENI.

J is TRBJ2-1 and V is TRBV3-1; either TRBD1 or TRBD2 may fit D (5 bases each). The CDR3 length is 13 residues. The ends were cut back, 1 base at V and 7 bases at J, with 8 bases in the middle. Germline lookup yields CDR1 LGHDT and CDR2 YNNKEL (reference sequence). The CDR3 nucleotides are TGTGCCAGCAGCCAAGTAGGGGAGAATGAGCAGTTCTTC. Its protein product is CASSQVGENEQFF.

In this sample, this clonotype turned up many times. Germline and junction disagree at one end, which may indicate a read error. V gene TRBV27 combines with J gene TRBJ2-1; 16 bases match TRBD2. This CDR3 spans 19 amino acids. Germline V gives CDR1 MNHEY, CDR2 SMNVEV (reference sequence). The CDR3 DNA reads TGTGCCAGTAGTTCCCCCGGGACTAGCGGGAGGGCTTATTACAATGAGCAGTTCTTC. It translates to CASSSPGTSGRAYYNEQFF.

Points on this clonotype: With a far larger clone one base away, a read error is the likely cause. V usage is TRBV6-8 and J usage is TRBJ2-7, with D tentatively TRBD1 (6 bases). Germline V gene sequence: CDR1 MNHGY, CDR2 SAAAGT. V lost 6 bases and J 6 bases, leaving 18 bases between the germline ends. The CDR3 spans 14 residues. The CDR3 sequence: CASRGRDNNCEQYF. The CDR3 DNA is TGTGCCAGCAGGGGCCGGGACAACAACTGCGAGCAGTACTTC.

This clonotype has a count of ten or more. CDR3 sequence reads: CASSREGGMNTEAFF. In DNA, the CDR3 is TGTGCCAGCAGCAGAGAGGGGGGAATGAACACTGAAGCTTTCTTT. V and J are TRBV7-8 and TRBJ1-1, with D tentatively TRBD1 (6 bases). The CDR3 contains 15 residues. CDR1 is SGHVS and CDR2 is FQNEAQ in the germline V gene. Deletions cut 5 bases from V and 0 bases from J, with 13 bases between.

The sample holds many counts of this clonotype. This chain connects TRBV2 to TRBJ2-5, with TRBD2 matching over 10 bases. Germline V gives CDR1 SNHLY, CDR2 FYNNEI. J gave up 2 bases and V 3 bases, and 3 bases lay outside the gene matches. The CDR3 spans 15 residues. CDR3 residues: CASSDPSGRQETQYF. CDR3 DNA sequence: TGTGCCAGCAGTGATCCTAGCGGGAGACAAGAGACCCAGTACTTC.

The genes are TRBV20-1 and TRBJ2-2; D unresolved. CDR1 is DFQATT and CDR2 is SNEGSKA in the germline V gene (reference sequence). Trimming cost V 5 bases and J 4 bases, with 14 bases left between them. The CDR3 consists of 14 residues. The CDR3 sequence is CSAEAAKVTGELFF. For the CDR3, the DNA is TGCAGTGCTGAAGCCGCGAAGGTCACCGGGGAGCTGTTTTTT.

The rearrangement joins TRBV6-8 to TRBJ2-5; no clear D. The germline V gene has CDR1 MNHGY and CDR2 SAAAGT. V lost 2 bases and J lost 6, with 10 bases in between. The CDR3 loop spans 13 amino acids. The DNA of the CDR3 is TGTGCCAGCAGTTACCTGGCGGTCAAGACCCAGTACTTC. It specifies CASSYLAVKTQYF.

This chain's CDR3 is CASSDMGQGWGYEQYF. CDR3 in DNA: TGTGCCAGCAGTGACATGGGACAGGGGTGGGGCTACGAGCAGTACTTC. The rearrangement uses TRBV6-2 or TRBV6-3 and TRBJ2-7; 10 bases map to TRBD1. CDR1 and CDR2 (germline): MNHEY, SVGEGT. The J segment lost 3 bases and the V segment lost 5 bases, leaving 10 bases of the junction unmatched. This CDR3 comprises 16 residues.